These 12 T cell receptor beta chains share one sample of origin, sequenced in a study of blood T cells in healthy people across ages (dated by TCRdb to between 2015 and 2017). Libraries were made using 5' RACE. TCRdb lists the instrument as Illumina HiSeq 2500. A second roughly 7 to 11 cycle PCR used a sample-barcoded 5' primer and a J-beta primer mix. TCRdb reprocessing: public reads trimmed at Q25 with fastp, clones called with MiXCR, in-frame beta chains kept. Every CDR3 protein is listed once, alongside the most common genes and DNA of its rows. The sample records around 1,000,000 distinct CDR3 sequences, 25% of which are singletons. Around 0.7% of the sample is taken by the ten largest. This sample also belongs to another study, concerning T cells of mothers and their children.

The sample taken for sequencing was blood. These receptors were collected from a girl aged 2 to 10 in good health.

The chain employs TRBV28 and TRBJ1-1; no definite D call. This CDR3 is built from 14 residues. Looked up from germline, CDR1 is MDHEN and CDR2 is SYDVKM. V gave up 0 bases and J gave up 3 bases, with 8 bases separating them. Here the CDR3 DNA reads TGTGCCAGCAGTTTATGGGGTGGGTACACTGAAGCTTTCTTT. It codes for CASSLWGGYTEAFF.

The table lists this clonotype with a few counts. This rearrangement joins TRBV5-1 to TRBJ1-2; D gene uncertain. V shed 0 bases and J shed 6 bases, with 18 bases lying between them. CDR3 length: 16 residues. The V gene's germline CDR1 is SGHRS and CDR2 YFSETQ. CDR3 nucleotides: TGCGCCAGCAGCTTGGTCGGCGGCATACCGAGGGATGGCTACACCTTC. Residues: CASSLVGGIPRDGYTF.

CDR3 protein: CASSSDGDYEQYF. The CDR3 region has the DNA TGTGCCAGCAGCTCTGACGGAGACTACGAGCAGTACTTC. The J gene is TRBJ2-5, the V gene TRBV7-9, with no clear D. The end of the DNA is better explained by TRBJ2-7, so the J call may be wrong. Looked up from germline, CDR1 is SEHNR and CDR2 is FQNEAQ (reference sequence). There are 13 residues in the CDR3.

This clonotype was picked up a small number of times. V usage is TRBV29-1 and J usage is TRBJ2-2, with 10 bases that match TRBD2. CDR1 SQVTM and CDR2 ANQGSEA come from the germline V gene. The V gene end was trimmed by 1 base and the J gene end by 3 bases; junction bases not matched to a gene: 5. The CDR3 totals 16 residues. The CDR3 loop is CSVEGPSGRDTGELFF. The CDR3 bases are TGCAGCGTTGAAGGCCCTAGCGGGAGAGACACCGGGGAGCTGTTTTTT.

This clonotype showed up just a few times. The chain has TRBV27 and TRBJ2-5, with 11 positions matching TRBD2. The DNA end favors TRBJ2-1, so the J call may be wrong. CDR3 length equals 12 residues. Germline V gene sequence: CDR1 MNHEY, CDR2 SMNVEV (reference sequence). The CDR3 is CASGLAGGEQFF. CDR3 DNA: TGTGCCAGCGGACTAGCGGGCGGTGAGCAGTTCTTC.

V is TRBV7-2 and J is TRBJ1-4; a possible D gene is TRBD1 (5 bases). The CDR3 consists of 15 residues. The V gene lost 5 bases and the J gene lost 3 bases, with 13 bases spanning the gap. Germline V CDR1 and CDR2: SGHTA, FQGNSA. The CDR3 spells CASSPGAVANEKLFF. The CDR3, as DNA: TGTGCCAGCAGCCCCGGGGCGGTAGCTAATGAAAAACTGTTTTTT.

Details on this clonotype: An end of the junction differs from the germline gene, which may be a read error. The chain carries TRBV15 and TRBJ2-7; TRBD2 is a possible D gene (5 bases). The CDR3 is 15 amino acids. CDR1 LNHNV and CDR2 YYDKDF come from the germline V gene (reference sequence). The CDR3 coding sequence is TGTGCCACCAGCCCCGCTGGGTGGCAGGAGGAGACCCAGCACTTC. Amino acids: CATSPAGWQEETQHF.

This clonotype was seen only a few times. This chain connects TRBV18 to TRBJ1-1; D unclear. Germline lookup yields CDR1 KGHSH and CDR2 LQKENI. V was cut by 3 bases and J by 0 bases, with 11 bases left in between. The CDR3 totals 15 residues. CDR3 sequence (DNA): TGTGCCAGCTCACCCCATGGGGTCATGAACACTGAAGCTTTCTTT. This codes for CASSPHGVMNTEAFF.

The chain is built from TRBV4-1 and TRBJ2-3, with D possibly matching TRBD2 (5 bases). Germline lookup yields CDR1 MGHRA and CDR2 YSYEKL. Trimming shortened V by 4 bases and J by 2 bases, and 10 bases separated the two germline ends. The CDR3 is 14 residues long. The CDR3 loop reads CASSPDFSTDTQYF. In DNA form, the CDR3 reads TGCGCCAGCAGCCCGGACTTTTCCACAGATACGCAGTATTTT.

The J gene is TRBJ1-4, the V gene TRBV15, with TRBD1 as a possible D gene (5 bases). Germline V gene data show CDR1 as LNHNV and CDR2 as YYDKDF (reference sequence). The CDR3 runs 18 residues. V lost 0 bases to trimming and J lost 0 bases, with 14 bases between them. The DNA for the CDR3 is TGTGCCACCAGCAGAGATCCCGCCGGGGGAGCAACTAATGAAAAACTGTTTTTT. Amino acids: CATSRDPAGGATNEKLFF.

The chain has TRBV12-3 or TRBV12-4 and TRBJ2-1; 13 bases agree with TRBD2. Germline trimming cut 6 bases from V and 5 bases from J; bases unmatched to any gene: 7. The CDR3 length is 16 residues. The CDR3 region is CASSTSGRGFNNEQFF. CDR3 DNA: TGTGCCAGCAGCACTAGCGGGAGGGGTTTCAACAATGAGCAGTTCTTC.

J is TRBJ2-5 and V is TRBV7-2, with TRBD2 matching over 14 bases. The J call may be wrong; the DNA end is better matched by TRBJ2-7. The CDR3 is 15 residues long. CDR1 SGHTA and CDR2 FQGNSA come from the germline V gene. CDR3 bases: TGTGCCAGCAGCTCAATGACTAGCGGGAGGGGCGAGCAGTACTTC. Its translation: CASSSMTSGRGEQYF.